The rows below give T cell receptor beta chains drawn from one sample of a study of shared clonotypes between healthy human individuals. The repertoire was sequenced with immunoSEQ multiplex PCR; TCRdb's copy has only in-frame clones and lacks some. The sample shows 800,000 to 1,200,000 clones, 70% to 80% of them seen only once. Sequenced material: memory CD4+ T cells from PBMCs. The receptors originated from a man aged 18-30 years in good health. Some clones in this sample may be carry-over from other donors' samples. Each CDR3 is given with its conserved first and last residue. A D gene is named only where the DNA matches it firmly. Clone size is stated in some rows and not others, as once, few, many or a class when expanded.

v_call	clone_size	d_call	j_call	cdr3_aa	cdr3_nt
TRBV18	.	.	TRBJ1-3	CASSPTPPKSGNTIYF	TGTGCCAGCTCACCCACCCCTCCGAAATCTGGAAACACCATATATTTT
TRBV18	.	.	TRBJ2-3	CASSPQHLSADTQYF	TGTGCCAGCTCACCCCAACACCTAAGTGCAGATACGCAGTATTTT
TRBV9	.	.	TRBJ1-2	CASSVGLGLPGYTF	TGTGCCAGCAGCGTAGGGCTTGGACTCCCCGGCTACACCTTC
TRBV29-1	.	TRBD2	TRBJ2-3	CSVREGPTDTQYF	TGCAGCGTCAGGGAGGGGCCCACAGATACGCAGTATTTT
TRBV6-6	.	.	TRBJ2-5	CACDRGETQYF	TGTGCCTGCGACCGGGGAGAGACCCAGTACTTC
TRBV27	.	TRBD2	TRBJ2-2	CASSGTRRVGELFF	TGTGCCAGCAGCGGGACTAGGCGTGTCGGGGAGCTGTTTTTT
TRBV28	many	.	TRBJ2-7	CASSFGYRLPREQYF	TGTGCCAGCAGTTTTGGGTACAGGCTTCCGCGCGAGCAGTACTTC
TRBV28	.	TRBD1	TRBJ2-7	CASSLTTGGEQYF	TGTGCCAGCAGTCTCACAACAGGGGGGGAGCAGTACTTC
TRBV11-1	few	.	TRBJ1-3	CASSFEVRPAGNTIYF	TGTGCCAGCAGCTTCGAAGTTAGGCCGGCTGGAAACACCATATATTTT
TRBV4-3	once	.	TRBJ1-5	CASSQDLNQPQHF	TGCGCCAGCAGCCAAGATCTAAATCAGCCCCAGCATTTT
TRBV10-3	.	.	TRBJ2-7	CATAQASYEQYF	TGTGCCACCGCACAGGCGTCCTACGAGCAGTACTTC
TRBV28	.	.	TRBJ1-5	CASSWGVDQPQHF	TGTGCCAGCAGTTGGGGGGTTGATCAGCCCCAGCATTTT
TRBV11-2	.	.	TRBJ2-7	CASSLDLLITYEQYF	TGTGCCAGCAGCTTAGATCTCCTCATAACCTACGAGCAGTACTTC
TRBV5-1	.	.	TRBJ1-2	CASSKSGPSIPYGYTF	TGCGCCAGCAGCAAATCGGGCCCGTCAATCCCCTATGGCTACACCTTC
TRBV30	.	TRBD2	TRBJ2-1	CAWRTPGFGLGSSYNEQFF	TGTGCCTGGAGGACCCCGGGCTTTGGACTAGGGAGCTCCTACAATGAGCAGTTCTTC
TRBV28	.	.	TRBJ2-2	CASTPSQYTGELFF	TGTGCCAGCACCCCTTCTCAGTACACCGGGGAGCTGTTTTTT
TRBV7-2	.	TRBD1	TRBJ1-2	CASSLGDRIYGYTF	TGTGCCAGCAGCTTAGGGGACAGAATCTATGGCTACACCTTC
TRBV7-2	.	.	TRBJ2-1	CASSSINPAGREQFF	TGTGCCAGCAGCTCAATCAACCCGGCGGGGCGTGAGCAGTTCTTC
TRBV6-5	once	.	TRBJ1-6	CASCLNRAFNSPLHF	TGTGCCAGCTGTCTTAACCGGGCCTTTAATTCACCCCTCCACTTT
TRBV7-2	many	TRBD1	TRBJ1-2	CASSPTDRDGYTF	TGTGCCAGCAGCCCGACAGACAGGGACGGCTACACCTTC
TRBV20-1	few	TRBD2	TRBJ2-1	CSGMGGGEQFF	TGCAGTGGGATGGGGGGAGGGGAGCAGTTCTTC
TRBV25-1	.	.	TRBJ2-2	CASSAWLVETGELFF	TGTGCCAGCAGTGCCTGGCTAGTAGAAACCGGGGAGCTGTTTTTT
TRBV10-3	.	.	TRBJ1-1	CAISDPQGRGTEAFF	TGTGCCATCAGTGATCCTCAGGGCCGGGGCACTGAAGCTTTCTTT
TRBV7-2	.	.	TRBJ1-1	CASSGGTEAFF	TGTGCCAGCAGTGGGGGCACTGAAGCTTTCTTT
TRBV5-1	few	.	TRBJ2-1	CASTRQPPPSYNEQFF	TGCGCCAGCACGAGACAACCACCTCCTTCCTACAATGAGCAGTTCTTC
TRBV6-1	few	.	TRBJ1-1	CASSEVTEAFF	TGTGCCAGCAGTGAAGTCACTGAAGCTTTCTTT
TRBV7-9	.	TRBD1	TRBJ1-1	CASSLLAGGLEAFF	TGTGCCAGCAGCTTACTGGCAGGGGGATTAGAAGCTTTCTTT
TRBV6-1	once	TRBD2	TRBJ2-5	CASSRLAGGQETQYF	TGTGCCAGCAGCCGACTAGCGGGAGGCCAAGAGACCCAGTACTTC
TRBV13	.	.	TRBJ1-3	CASSAGPQRENTIYF	TGTGCCAGCAGCGCCGGCCCCCAACGTGAAAACACCATATATTTT
TRBV18	.	TRBD2	TRBJ2-2	CATLSSGTRTGELFF	TGTGCCACGCTTTCAAGCGGGACCCGCACCGGGGAGCTGTTTTTT
TRBV7-6	.	.	TRBJ1-5	CASSKIEDQPQHF	TGTGCCAGCAGTAAGATCGAGGATCAGCCCCAGCATTTT
TRBV19	many	TRBD1	TRBJ1-1	CASTFRGLDLEAFF	TGTGCCAGTACCTTCAGGGGGTTGGATCTCGAAGCTTTCTTT
TRBV7-9	few	.	TRBJ2-3	CASSQTSTQYF	TGTGCCAGCAGCCAAACCAGTACGCAGTATTTT
TRBV6-1	.	.	TRBJ1-5	CASSEAAEGVRGKHF	TGTGCCAGCAGTGAAGCTGCGGAGGGAGTAAGAGGAAAGCATTTT
TRBV7-9	.	TRBD1	TRBJ1-5	CASSPGQGSQPQHF	TGTGCCAGCAGCCCCGGACAGGGGTCTCAGCCCCAGCATTTT
TRBV6-6	.	.	TRBJ1-1	CASYRAGTEAFF	TGTGCCAGCTACAGGGCCGGCACTGAAGCTTTCTTT
TRBV5-1	once	.	TRBJ1-5	CASSLWGTSNQPQHF	TGCGCCAGCAGCTTGTGGGGCACCAGCAATCAGCCCCAGCATTTT
TRBV2	once	.	TRBJ2-1	CASSPSWGSGNWEQFF	TGTGCCAGCAGCCCGTCTTGGGGGTCGGGGAATTGGGAGCAGTTCTTC
TRBV28	.	.	TRBJ2-7	CASSRRSGALNSYEQYF	TGTGCCAGCAGTCGCCGCTCAGGGGCGCTGAACTCCTACGAGCAGTACTTC